This is a list of T cell receptor beta chains from one sample in a study of shared T cell receptors in the human thymus. The protocol was immunoSEQ multiplex PCR, while the TCRdb copy is restricted to in-frame clones and leaves out a portion. This table has hundreds of thousands of clones, about 89% appearing once. This same sample was also taken into another study, of human thymus T cells.

The sequencing sample was made of thymocytes. The receptors here all came from a boy younger than two with a congenital heart defect. CDR3s include the opening cysteine and the closing phenylalanine or tryptophan.

j_call v_call cdr3_aa
TRBJ1-2 TRBV4-1 CASSQGVKQGRHGYTF
TRBJ1-2 TRBV15 CATSRERDLNYGYTF
TRBJ2-1 TRBV28 CASSLSSGSFNEQFF
TRBJ1-5 TRBV28 CASSLYPPGSNQPQHF
TRBJ1-1 TRBV27 CASSLMGPRPDTEAFF
TRBJ2-7 TRBV14 CASSHRLAGVYEQYF
TRBJ1-2 TRBV28 CASSLCEDRATYGYTF
TRBJ1-4 TRBV2 CASSGYQGGNEKLFF
TRBJ1-5 TRBV20-1 CSWGGSDSEEF
TRBJ2-1 TRBV11-2 CASSFGSLAGRDEQFF
TRBJ2-1 TRBV6-1 CASSEDRTDYNEQFF
TRBJ2-7 TRBV4-3 CASSQGPPSGPYEQYF
TRBJ1-1 TRBV25-1 CASSEYPGINTEAFF
TRBJ2-7 TRBV29-1 CSVGVTGVHYEQYF
TRBJ2-5 TRBV5-5 CASSPREGYSQETQYF
TRBJ2-7 TRBV5-6 CASSLGSGVEQYF
TRBJ2-1 TRBV19 CASSNSGAPNEQFF
TRBJ1-2 TRBV6-5 CASGLRGYGYTF
TRBJ2-5 TRBV5-4 CASSSQETQYF
TRBJ2-7 TRBV9 CASSVASYSYEQYF
TRBJ2-2 TRBV27 CASRQGSTGELFF
TRBJ1-1 TRBV28 CASSLRGRGEAFF
TRBJ2-2 TRBV14 CASSQEASGRARGELFF
TRBJ1-5 TRBV6-1 CASSQAGLGQPQHF
TRBJ2-7 TRBV12-5 CASARTSGRAYEQYF
TRBJ2-3 TRBV28 CASSGIATDTQYF
TRBJ2-3 TRBV4-1 CASSQAAGRTDTQYF
TRBJ1-4 TRBV23-1 CASSPEVTTGPEKLFF
TRBJ2-7 TRBV2 CASPSKRTGPHEQYF
TRBJ1-5 TRBV5-6 CASQIGDQPQHF
TRBJ1-2 TRBV15 CATSREDKDRGLYGYTF
TRBJ1-2 TRBV28 CASSLRDSCASNYGYTF
TRBJ2-3 TRBV4-3 CASRDSPGGTQYF
TRBJ1-6 TRBV6-5 CASSEQGSSPLHF
TRBJ1-1 TRBV11-2 CASSYIRGANTEAFF
TRBJ2-3 TRBV11-2 CASSLDQGAVYF
TRBJ1-5 TRBV2 CASSAVDRGGNSNQPQHF
TRBJ2-2 TRBV5-1 CASSLVAGGPKKGRTGELFF
TRBJ1-6 TRBV6-6 CASTYETGDYNSPLHF
TRBJ1-4 TRBV7-9 CASSYDGSNEKLFF
TRBJ2-7 TRBV7-2 CASSRRQGAYSSYEQYF
TRBJ2-3 TRBV4-3 CASTATAHRQIQSTDTQYF
TRBJ2-2 TRBV19 CASRTGLASGELFF
TRBJ2-1 TRBV4-3 CASSQPGTSGKNEQFF
TRBJ2-2 TRBV7-2 CASSRGAGGELFF